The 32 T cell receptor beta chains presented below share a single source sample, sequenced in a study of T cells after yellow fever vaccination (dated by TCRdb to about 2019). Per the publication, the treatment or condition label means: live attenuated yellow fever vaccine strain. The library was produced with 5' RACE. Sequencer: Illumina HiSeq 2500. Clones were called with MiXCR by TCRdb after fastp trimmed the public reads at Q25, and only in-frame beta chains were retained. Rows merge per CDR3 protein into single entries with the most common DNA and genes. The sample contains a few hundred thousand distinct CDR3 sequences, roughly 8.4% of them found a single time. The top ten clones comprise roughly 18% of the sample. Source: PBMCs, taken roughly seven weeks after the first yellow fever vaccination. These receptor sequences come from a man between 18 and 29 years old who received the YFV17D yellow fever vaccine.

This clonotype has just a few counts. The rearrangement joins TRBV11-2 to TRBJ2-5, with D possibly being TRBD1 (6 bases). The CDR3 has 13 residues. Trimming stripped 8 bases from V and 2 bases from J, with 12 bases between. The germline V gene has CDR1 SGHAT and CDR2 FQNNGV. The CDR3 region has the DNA TGTGCCAGCGGCCGGGACATTCAAGAGACCCAGTACTTC. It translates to CASGRDIQETQYF.

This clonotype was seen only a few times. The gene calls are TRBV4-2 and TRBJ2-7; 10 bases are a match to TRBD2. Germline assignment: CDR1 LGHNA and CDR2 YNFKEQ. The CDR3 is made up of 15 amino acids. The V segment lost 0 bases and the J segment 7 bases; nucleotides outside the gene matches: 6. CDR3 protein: CASSQDRGLAYEQYF. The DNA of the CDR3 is TGTGCCAGCAGCCAAGATCGGGGACTAGCGTATGAGCAGTACTTC.

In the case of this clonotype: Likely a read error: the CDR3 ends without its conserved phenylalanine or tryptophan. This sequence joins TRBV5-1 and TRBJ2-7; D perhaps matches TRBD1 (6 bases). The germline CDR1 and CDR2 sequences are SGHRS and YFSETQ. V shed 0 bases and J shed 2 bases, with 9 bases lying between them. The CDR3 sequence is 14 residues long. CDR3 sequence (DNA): TGCGCCAGCAGCTTGGCCAGGGGAACCTACGAGCAGTACTTA. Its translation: CASSLARGTYEQYL.

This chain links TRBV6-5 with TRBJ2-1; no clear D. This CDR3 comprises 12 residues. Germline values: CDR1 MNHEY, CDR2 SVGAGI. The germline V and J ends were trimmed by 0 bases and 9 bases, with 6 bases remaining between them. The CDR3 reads CASSYSLGEQFF. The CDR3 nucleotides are TGTGCCAGCAGTTACTCTCTGGGTGAGCAGTTCTTC.

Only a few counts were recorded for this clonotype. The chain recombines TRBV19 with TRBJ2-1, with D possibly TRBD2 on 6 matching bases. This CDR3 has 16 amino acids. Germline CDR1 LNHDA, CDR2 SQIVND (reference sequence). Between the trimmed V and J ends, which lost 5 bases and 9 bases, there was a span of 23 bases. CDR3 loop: CASSGGVGRGSVEQFF. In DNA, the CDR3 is TGTGCCAGTAGTGGAGGTGTAGGACGGGGGTCAGTTGAGCAGTTCTTC.

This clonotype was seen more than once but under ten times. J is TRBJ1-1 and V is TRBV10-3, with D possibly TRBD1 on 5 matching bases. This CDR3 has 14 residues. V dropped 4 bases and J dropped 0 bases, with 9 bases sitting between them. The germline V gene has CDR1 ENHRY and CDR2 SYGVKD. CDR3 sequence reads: CAISVQAMNTEAFF. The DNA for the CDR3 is TGTGCCATCAGTGTACAGGCTATGAACACTGAAGCTTTCTTT.

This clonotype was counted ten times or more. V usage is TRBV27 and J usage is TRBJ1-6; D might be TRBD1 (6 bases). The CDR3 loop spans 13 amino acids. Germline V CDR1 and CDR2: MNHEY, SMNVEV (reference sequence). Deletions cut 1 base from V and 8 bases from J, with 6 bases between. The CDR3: CASSLYRDSPLHF. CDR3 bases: TGTGCCAGCAGTTTATACAGGGATTCACCCCTCCACTTT.

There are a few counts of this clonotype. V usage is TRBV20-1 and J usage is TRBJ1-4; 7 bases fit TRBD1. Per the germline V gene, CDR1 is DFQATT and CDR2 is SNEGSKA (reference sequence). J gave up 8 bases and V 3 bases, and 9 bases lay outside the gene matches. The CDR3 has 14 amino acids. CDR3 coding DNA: TGCAGTGCTAGCACCACAGGGGCGCGGGAAAAACTGTTTTTT. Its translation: CSASTTGAREKLFF.

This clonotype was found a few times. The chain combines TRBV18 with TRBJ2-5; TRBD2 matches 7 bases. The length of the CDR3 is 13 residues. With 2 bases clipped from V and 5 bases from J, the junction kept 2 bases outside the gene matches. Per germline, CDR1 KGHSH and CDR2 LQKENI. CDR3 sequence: CASSPAGEETQYF. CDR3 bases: TGTGCCAGCTCACCAGCGGGGGAGGAGACCCAGTACTTC.

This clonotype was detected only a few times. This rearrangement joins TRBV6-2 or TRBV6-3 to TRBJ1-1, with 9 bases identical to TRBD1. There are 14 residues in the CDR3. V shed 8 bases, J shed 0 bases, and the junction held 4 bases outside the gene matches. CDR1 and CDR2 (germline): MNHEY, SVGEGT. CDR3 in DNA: TGTGCCAGCCGGGACAGGGCCATGAACACTGAAGCTTTCTTT. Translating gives CASRDRAMNTEAFF.

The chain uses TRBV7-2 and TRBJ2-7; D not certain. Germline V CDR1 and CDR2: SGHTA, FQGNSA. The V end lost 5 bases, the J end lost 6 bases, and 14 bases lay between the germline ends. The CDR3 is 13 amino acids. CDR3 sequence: CASSTSWGSEQYF. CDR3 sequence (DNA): TGTGCCAGCAGCACATCTTGGGGTTCCGAGCAGTACTTC.

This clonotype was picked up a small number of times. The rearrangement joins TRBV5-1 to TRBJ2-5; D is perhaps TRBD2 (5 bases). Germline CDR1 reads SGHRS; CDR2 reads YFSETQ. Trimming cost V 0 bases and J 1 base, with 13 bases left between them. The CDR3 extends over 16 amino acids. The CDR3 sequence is CASSLATGTLQETQYF. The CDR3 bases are TGCGCCAGCAGCTTGGCGACGGGAACCCTCCAAGAGACCCAGTACTTC.

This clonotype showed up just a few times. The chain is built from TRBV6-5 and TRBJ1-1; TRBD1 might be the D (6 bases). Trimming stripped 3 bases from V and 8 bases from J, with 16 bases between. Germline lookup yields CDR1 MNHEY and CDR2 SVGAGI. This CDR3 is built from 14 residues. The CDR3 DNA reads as TGTGCCAGCAGTTATAGGAGAAGAGGACAGGAAGCTTTCTTT. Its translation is CASSYRRRGQEAFF.

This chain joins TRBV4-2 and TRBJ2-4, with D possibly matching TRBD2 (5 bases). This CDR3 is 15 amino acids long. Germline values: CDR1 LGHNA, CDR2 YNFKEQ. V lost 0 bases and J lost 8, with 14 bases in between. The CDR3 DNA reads TGTGCCAGCAGCCAAGATTCAAGTGTTAGCGACATTCAGTACTTC. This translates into CASSQDSSVSDIQYF.

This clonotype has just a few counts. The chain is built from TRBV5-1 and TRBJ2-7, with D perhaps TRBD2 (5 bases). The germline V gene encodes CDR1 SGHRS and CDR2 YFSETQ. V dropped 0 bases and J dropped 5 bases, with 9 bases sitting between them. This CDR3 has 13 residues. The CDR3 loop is CASSLGTGDEQYF. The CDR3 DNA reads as TGCGCCAGCAGCTTGGGGACTGGGGACGAGCAGTACTTC.

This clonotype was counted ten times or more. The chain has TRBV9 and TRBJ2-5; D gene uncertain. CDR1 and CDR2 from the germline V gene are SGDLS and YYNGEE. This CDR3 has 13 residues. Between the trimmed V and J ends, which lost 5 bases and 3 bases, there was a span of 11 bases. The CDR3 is CASSIGSEETQYF. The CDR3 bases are TGTGCCAGCAGTATCGGCAGCGAAGAGACCCAGTACTTC.

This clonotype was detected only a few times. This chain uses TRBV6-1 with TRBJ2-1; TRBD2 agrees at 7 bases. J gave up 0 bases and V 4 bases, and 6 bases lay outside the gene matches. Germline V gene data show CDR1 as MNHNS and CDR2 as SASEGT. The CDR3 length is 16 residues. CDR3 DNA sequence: TGTGCCAGCAGTGTGGGGGGGACCAGCTCCTACAATGAGCAGTTCTTC. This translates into CASSVGGTSSYNEQFF.

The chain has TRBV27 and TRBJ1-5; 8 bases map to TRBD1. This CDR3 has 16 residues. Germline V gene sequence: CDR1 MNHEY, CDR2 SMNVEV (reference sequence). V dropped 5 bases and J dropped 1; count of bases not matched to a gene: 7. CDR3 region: CASSDIGTGSNQPQHF. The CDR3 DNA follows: TGTGCCAGCAGTGATATCGGGACAGGAAGCAATCAGCCCCAGCATTTT.

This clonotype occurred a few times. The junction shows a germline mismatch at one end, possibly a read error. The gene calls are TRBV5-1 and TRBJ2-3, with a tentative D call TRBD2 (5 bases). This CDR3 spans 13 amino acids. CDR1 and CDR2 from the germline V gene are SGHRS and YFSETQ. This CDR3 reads CASSLVEPLYGIF. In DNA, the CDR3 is TGCGCCAGCAGCTTGGTGGAACCTTTGTACGGGATTTTT. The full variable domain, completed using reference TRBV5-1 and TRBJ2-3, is KAGVTQTPRYLIKTRGQQVTLSCSPISGHRSVSWYQQTPGQGLQFLFEYFSETQRNKGNFPGRFSGRQFSNSRSEMNVSTLELGDSALYLCASSLVEPLYGIFGPGTRLTVL.

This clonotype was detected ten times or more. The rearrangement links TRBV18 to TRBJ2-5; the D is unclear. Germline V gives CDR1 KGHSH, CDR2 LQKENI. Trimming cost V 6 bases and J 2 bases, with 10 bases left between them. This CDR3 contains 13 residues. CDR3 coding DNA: TGTGCCAGCTCTCCCGGCTATCAAGAGACCCAGTACTTC. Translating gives CASSPGYQETQYF.

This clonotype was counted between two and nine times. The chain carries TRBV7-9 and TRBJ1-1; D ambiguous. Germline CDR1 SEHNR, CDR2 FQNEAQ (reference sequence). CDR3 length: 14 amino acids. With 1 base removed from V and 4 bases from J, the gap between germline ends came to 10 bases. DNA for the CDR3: TGTGCCAGCAGCTTAGAAGAGTGGCGCACTGAAGCTTTCTTT. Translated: CASSLEEWRTEAFF.

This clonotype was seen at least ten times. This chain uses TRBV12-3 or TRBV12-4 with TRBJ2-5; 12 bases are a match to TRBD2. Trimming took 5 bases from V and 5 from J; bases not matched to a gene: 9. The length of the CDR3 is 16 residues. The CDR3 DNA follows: TGTGCCAGCAGTGCCCCTAGCGGGGGGGCCTATGAGACCCAGTACTTC. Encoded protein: CASSAPSGGAYETQYF.

The chain's CDR3 is CASSSRWGGGETQYF. The CDR3 nucleotides are TGTGCCAGCAGCTCCCGTTGGGGCGGGGGGGAGACCCAGTACTTC. The V gene is TRBV3-1, the J gene TRBJ2-5; the match to TRBD2 covers 8 bases. J lost 5 bases, V lost 5 bases, and 10 bases had no gene match. The germline V gene has CDR1 LGHDT and CDR2 YNNKEL (reference sequence). The CDR3 has 15 amino acids.

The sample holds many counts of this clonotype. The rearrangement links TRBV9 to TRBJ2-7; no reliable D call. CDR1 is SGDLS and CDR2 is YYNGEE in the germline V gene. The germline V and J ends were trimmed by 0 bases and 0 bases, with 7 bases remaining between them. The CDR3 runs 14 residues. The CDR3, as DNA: TGTGCCAGCAGCGTAGGGTCCCCCTCCTACGAGCAGTACTTC. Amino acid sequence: CASSVGSPSYEQYF.

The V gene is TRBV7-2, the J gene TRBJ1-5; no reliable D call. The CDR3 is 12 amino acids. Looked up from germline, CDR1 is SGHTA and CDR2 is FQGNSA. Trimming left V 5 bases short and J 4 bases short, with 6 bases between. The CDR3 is CASSTDNQPQHF. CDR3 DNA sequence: TGTGCCAGCAGCACAGATAATCAGCCCCAGCATTTT. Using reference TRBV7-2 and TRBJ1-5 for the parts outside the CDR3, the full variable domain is GAGVSQSPSNKVTEKGKDVELRCDPISGHTALYWYRQSLGQGLEFLIYFQGNSAPDKSGLPSDRFSAERTGGSVSTLTIQRTQQEDSAVYLCASSTDNQPQHFGDGTRLSIL.

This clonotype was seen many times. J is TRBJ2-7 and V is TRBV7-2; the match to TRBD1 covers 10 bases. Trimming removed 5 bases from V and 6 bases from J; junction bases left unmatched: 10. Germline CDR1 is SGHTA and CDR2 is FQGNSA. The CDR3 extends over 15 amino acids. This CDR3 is CASSKRPGQGTEQYF. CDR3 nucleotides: TGTGCCAGCAGCAAACGTCCGGGACAGGGGACCGAGCAGTACTTC.

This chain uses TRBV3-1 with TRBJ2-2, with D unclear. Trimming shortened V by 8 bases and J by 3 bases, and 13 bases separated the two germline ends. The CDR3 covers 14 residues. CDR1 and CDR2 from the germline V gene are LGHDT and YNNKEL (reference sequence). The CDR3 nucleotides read TGTGCCAGCTCCCTAAGAGGATACACCGGGGAGCTGTTTTTT. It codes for CASSLRGYTGELFF. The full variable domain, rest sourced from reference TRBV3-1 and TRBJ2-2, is DTAVSQTPKYLVTQMGNDKSIKCEQNLGHDTMYWYKQDSKKFLKIMFSYNNKELIINETVPNRFSPKSPDKAHLNLHINSLELGDSAVYFCASSLRGYTGELFFGEGSRLTVL.

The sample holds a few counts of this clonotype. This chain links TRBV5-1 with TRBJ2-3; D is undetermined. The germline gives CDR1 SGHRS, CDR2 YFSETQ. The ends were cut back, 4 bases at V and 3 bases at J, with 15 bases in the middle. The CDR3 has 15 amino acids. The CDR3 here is CASSPQTQRTDTQYF. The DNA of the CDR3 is TGCGCCAGCAGCCCTCAGACCCAGAGGACAGATACGCAGTATTTT. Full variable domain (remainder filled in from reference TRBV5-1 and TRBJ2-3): KAGVTQTPRYLIKTRGQQVTLSCSPISGHRSVSWYQQTPGQGLQFLFEYFSETQRNKGNFPGRFSGRQFSNSRSEMNVSTLELGDSALYLCASSPQTQRTDTQYFGPGTRLTVL.

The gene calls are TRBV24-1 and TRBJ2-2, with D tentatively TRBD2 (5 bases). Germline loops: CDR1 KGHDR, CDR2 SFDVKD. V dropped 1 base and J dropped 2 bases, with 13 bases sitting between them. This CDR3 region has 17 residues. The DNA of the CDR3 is TGTGCCACCAGTGATTTCCTCGAGGGTCCTAACACCGGGGAGCTGTTTTTT. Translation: CATSDFLEGPNTGELFF.

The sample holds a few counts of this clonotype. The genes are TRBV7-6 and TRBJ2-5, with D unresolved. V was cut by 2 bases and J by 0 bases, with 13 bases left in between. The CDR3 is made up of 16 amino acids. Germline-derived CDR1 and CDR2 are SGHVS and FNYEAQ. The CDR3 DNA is TGTGCCAGCAGCTTATCTAGTTTCGGCAACCAAGAGACCCAGTACTTC. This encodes CASSLSSFGNQETQYF.

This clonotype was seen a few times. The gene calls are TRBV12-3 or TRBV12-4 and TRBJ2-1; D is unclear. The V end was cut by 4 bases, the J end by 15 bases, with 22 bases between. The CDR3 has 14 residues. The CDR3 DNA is TGTGCCAGCAGTTCGGATCAAGACGGAAAAAGAAGGTTCTTC. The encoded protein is CASSSDQDGKRRFF.

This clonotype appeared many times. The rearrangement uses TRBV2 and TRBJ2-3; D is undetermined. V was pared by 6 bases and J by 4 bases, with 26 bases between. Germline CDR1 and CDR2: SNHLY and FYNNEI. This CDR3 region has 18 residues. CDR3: CASRGHRLLRGLSDTQYF. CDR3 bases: TGTGCCAGCAGGGGCCACCGACTCCTACGCGGCCTCTCAGATACGCAGTATTTT.